The next 10 T cell receptor beta chains were all read from a single sample in a study of T cell responses to AZD1222 COVID-19 vaccine (dated by TCRdb to 2020 to 2023). This sample's time point label indicates: baseline before first vaccination. Library preparation employed the immunoSEQ multiplex PCR assay. The immuneACCESS repertoire file appears here via TCRdb, limited to in-frame rearrangements. These files lack a portion of the clones; in checked studies, under half of the deficit traces to unresolved V genes, and the cause of the others is not known. This sample is represented by roughly 150,000 clones; approximately 89% of them were singletons. Together, the top ten hold around 5% of the sample. Sequenced material: peripheral blood, taken on day 0 of AZD1222 vaccination. The receptors shown here come from an adult in good health.

V gene TRBV19 combines with J gene TRBJ1-1; perhaps TRBD1 as D (5 bases). Trimming removed 6 bases at V and 3 bases at J, with 14 bases between. The germline gives CDR1 LNHDA, CDR2 SQIVND (reference sequence). The CDR3 is 14 amino acids. The CDR3 bases are TGTGCCAGTAGGGGAACCAGGGAGTACACTGAAGCTTTCTTT. Amino acids: CASRGTREYTEAFF. Complete variable domain (other parts from reference TRBV19 and TRBJ1-1): DGGITQSPKYLFRKEGQNVTLSCEQNLNHDAMYWYRQDPGQGLRLIYYSQIVNDFQKGDIAEGYSVSREKKESFPLTVTSAQKNPTAFYLCASRGTREYTEAFFGQGTRLTVV.

The rearrangement links TRBV19 to TRBJ1-5; TRBD1 matches at 7 bases. The germline CDR1 and CDR2 sequences are LNHDA and SQIVND (reference sequence). This CDR3 is built from 17 residues. V was pared by 1 base and J by 4 bases, with 10 bases of the junction left unmatched. The CDR3, as DNA: TGTGCCAGTAGTATAGCCGGGGGGGACAGACCAAATCAGCCCCAGCATTTT. Translated, it gives CASSIAGGDRPNQPQHF.

V is TRBV14 and J is TRBJ2-2; 8 bases are a match to TRBD1. The CDR3 covers 15 residues. Germline V gene sequence: CDR1 SGHDN, CDR2 FVKESK. Trimming removed 4 bases from V and 2 bases from J; junction bases left unmatched: 3. The CDR3 nucleotides read TGTGCCAGCAGCCTACAGGGGGTTAACACCGGGGAGCTGTTTTTT. Its translation is CASSLQGVNTGELFF.

The V and J genes are TRBV7-2 and TRBJ2-7; no clear D. CDR3 length: 14 residues. V was clipped by 5 bases and J by 3 bases, with 14 bases between them. Germline V gene lookup returns CDR1 SGHTA and CDR2 FQGNSA. DNA of the CDR3: TGTGCCAGCAGCCCTGAGGCACCGCGCTACGAGCAGTACTTC. Translated, it gives CASSPEAPRYEQYF.

J is TRBJ2-1 and V is TRBV28, with 11 bases lining up with TRBD2. Germline loops: CDR1 MDHEN, CDR2 SYDVKM. This CDR3 region has 15 residues. The junction had 5 bases not matched to a gene; V was cut back by 5 bases and J by 5 bases. The CDR3 sequence is CASSTGLAENNEQFF. The CDR3 DNA reads as TGTGCCAGCAGTACGGGACTAGCGGAGAACAATGAGCAGTTCTTC. Together with reference TRBV28 and TRBJ2-1, the CDR3 gives the full variable domain: DVKVTQSSRYLVKRTGEKVFLECVQDMDHENMFWYRQDPGLGLRLIYFSYDVKMKEKGDIPEGYSVSREKKERFSLILESASTNQTSMYLCASSTGLAENNEQFFGPGTRLTVL.

The CDR3 is CASSNGTDYTQYF. CDR3 DNA: TGTGCCAGCTCAAACGGGACAGACTATACGCAGTATTTT. The V gene is TRBV18, the J gene TRBJ2-3; 7 nucleotides align to TRBD1. The CDR3 loop spans 13 amino acids. Looked up from germline, CDR1 is KGHSH and CDR2 is LQKENI. The V gene end was trimmed by 5 bases and the J gene end by 7 bases; junction bases not matched to a gene: 6.

The CDR3 loop reads CASSRTGSTPEAFF. The DNA for the CDR3 is TGTGCCAGTAGTAGGACAGGGTCTACTCCTGAAGCTTTCTTT. The V gene is TRBV19, the J gene TRBJ1-1, with 8 bases aligning to TRBD1. Per the germline V gene, CDR1 is LNHDA and CDR2 is SQIVND (reference sequence). After removal of 4 bases from V and 6 bases from J, the junction contained 7 bases not matched to a gene. The CDR3 has 14 residues.

The rearrangement joins TRBV15 to TRBJ1-1; TRBD1 matches at 7 bases. Germline CDR1 LNHNV, CDR2 YYDKDF (reference sequence). The CDR3 spans 15 residues. J was trimmed by 1 base and V by 0 bases; bases with no gene match: 2. The CDR3, as DNA: TGTGCCACCAGCAGAGAGGGACAGCCGAACACTGAAGCTTTCTTT. This gives the protein CATSREGQPNTEAFF. The entire variable domain, with the rest obtained from reference TRBV15 and TRBJ1-1, is as follows: DAMVIQNPRYQVTQFGKPVTLSCSQTLNHNVMYWYQQKSSQAPKLLFHYYDKDFNNEADTPDNFQSRRPNTSFCFLDIRSPGLGDTAMYLCATSREGQPNTEAFFGQGTRLTVV.

The chain couples TRBV9 to TRBJ1-1; possible D gene TRBD1, 6 bases. V lost 2 bases and J lost 1, with 15 bases in between. Germline V CDR1 and CDR2: SGDLS, YYNGEE. This CDR3 is 16 amino acids long. In DNA form, the CDR3 reads TGTGCCAGCAGCGTGGCCCCCACAGGGAAGAACACTGAAGCTTTCTTT. It translates to CASSVAPTGKNTEAFF.

The gene calls are TRBV2 and TRBJ1-2, with TRBD1 identical over 9 bases. Trimming cost V 7 bases and J 7 bases; bases outside gene matches: 16. The CDR3 is 16 residues long. The germline V gene encodes CDR1 SNHLY and CDR2 FYNNEI. CDR3 in amino acids: CASITGGVLGIGGYTF. In DNA form, the CDR3 reads TGTGCCAGCATTACAGGGGGCGTCTTGGGTATAGGTGGCTACACCTTC.